This T cell receptor beta chain was identified during a study of blood T cell repertoires in COVID-19. Background on the study: There were acute and convalescent COVID-19 samples, and they came from the United States, Italy and Spain.

The table came from immunoSEQ multiplex PCR; TCRdb's copy has only in-frame clones and leaves some out. The repertoire includes fewer than 500,000 clones, about 90% of them detected once, and 0.75% to 0.85% sits in the top ten. The CDR3 has 17 residues. Germline loops: CDR1 MGHRA, CDR2 YSYEKL. V lost 1 base to trimming and J lost 3 bases; unmatched junction nucleotides: 12. The origin of this receptor is a man between 18 and 35 years old with COVID-19, enrolled during active disease. The rearrangement uses TRBV4-1 and TRBJ2-7, with 7 bases fitting TRBD1. The sequenced sample was peripheral blood. The CDR3 DNA follows: TGCGCCAGCAGCCAAGGCACCTTCGGACAGGCCCTCTACGAGCAGTACTTC. Amino acid sequence: CASSQGTFGQALYEQYF.